This paragraph covers one T cell receptor beta chain sequence. Each CDR3 protein is one row after TCRdb ran MiXCR on the 5' RACE reads. The sample has under 300,000 distinct CDR3 sequences; 8% to 10% are singletons. The sample belongs to a study of T-cell memory formation after mild COVID-19. CDR1 MDHEN and CDR2 SYDVKM come from the germline V gene. The CDR3 covers 15 residues. The germline V and J ends were trimmed by 6 bases and 1 base, with 12 bases remaining between them. The material sequenced was PBMCs or a T cell subset sorted from them (not recorded which). The chain uses TRBV28 and TRBJ2-2; weak D call: TRBD1 (6 bases). This receptor was obtained from a man younger than 30 who had mild COVID-19 (a few samples of this study predate the infection). Cell type and time point are not known. CDR3 bases: TGTGCCAGCAGGTCGGGACAAATGAACACCGGGGAGCTGTTTTTT. Translated, it gives CASRSGQMNTGELFF.